Listed here is a single T cell receptor (beta chain). These data are taken from a study of control samples from healthy donors and cancer patients. Data came from immunoSEQ multiplex PCR; TCRdb stores just in-frame clones and leaves some out. The sample carries tens of thousands of clones, about 75% recorded once. CDR1 KGHSH and CDR2 LQKENI come from the germline V gene. The V end lost 2 bases, the J end lost 7 bases, and 21 bases lay between the germline ends. CDR3 size: 17 residues. V is TRBV18 and J is TRBJ2-1; D unclear. The receptor's source is a male donor with melanoma. Sequenced input: formalin-fixed, paraffin-embedded tissue. Here the CDR3 DNA reads TGTGCCAGCTCACCAGCGCAGGAGCCCGGTTCGAGGAATGAGCAGTTCTTC. Translated: CASSPAQEPGSRNEQFF.